A few counts support the clone carrying this T cell receptor (beta chain). These data come from a study of T-cell memory formation after mild COVID-19. Study-wide context: Largely donor-specific TCR clusters were found.

Constant-segment-primed 5'RACE gave TCR alpha and TCR beta cDNA libraries with sample barcodes and UMIs. MiXCR, run by TCRdb on the 5' RACE reads, gives a single entry per CDR3 protein. The sample has some 450,000 distinct CDR3 sequences, 20% seen once. There are 15 residues in the CDR3. V lost 0 bases to trimming and J lost 3 bases, with 12 bases between them. Germline loops: CDR1 MNHEY, CDR2 SVGAGI. The V and J genes are TRBV6-5 and TRBJ2-7, with a possible D match to TRBD1 (7 bases). Material: PBMCs or a T cell subset sorted from them (not recorded which). The clonotype comes from an adult woman who had mild COVID-19 (a few samples of this study predate the infection). Cell type and time point are not known. In DNA form, the CDR3 reads TGTGCCAGCAGTTACTCGGAGGGACAGTACTACGAGCAGTACTTC. Translation gives CASSYSEGQYYEQYF.